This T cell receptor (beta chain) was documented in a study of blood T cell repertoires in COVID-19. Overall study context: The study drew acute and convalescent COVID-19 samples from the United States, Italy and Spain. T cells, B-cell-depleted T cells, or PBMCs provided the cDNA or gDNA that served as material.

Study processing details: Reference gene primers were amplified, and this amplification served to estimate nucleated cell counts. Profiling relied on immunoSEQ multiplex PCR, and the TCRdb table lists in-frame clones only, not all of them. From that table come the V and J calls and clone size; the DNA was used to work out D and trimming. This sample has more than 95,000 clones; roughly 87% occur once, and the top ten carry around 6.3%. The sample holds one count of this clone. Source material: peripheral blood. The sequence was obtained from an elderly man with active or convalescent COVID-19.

Here the CDR3 DNA reads TGTGCCAGCAGGAGACAGGGACCTGAAGCTTTCTTT. It is translated as CASRRQGPEAFF. The V call is TRBV5-5, the J call TRBJ1-1, with 7 positions matching TRBD1. CDR1 and CDR2 (germline): SGHKS, YYEKEE (reference sequence). This CDR3 is 12 amino acids long. The junction had 4 bases not matched to a gene; V was cut back by 5 bases and J by 6 bases.